The 25 T cell receptor beta chains listed next were all sequenced from one sample in a study of Tregs in tolerant kidney transplant recipients. The table came from immunoSEQ multiplex PCR; TCRdb's copy has only in-frame clones and leaves some out. The sample has some 100,000 clones; around nine tenths are singletons. Sample: CD4+ T cells from blood. The source is a human donor in good health.

The chain uses TRBV19 and TRBJ1-6, with D maybe TRBD1 (5 bases). The CDR3 contains 16 residues. Germline values: CDR1 LNHDA, CDR2 SQIVND (reference sequence). Trimming left V 4 bases short and J 7 bases short, with 17 bases between. This CDR3 is CASSTEQGVPNSPLHF. The DNA for the CDR3 is TGTGCCAGTAGTACCGAACAAGGGGTTCCGAATTCACCCCTCCACTTT.

The genes are TRBV7-3 and TRBJ2-3; 9 bases are shared with TRBD2. In germline, CDR1 is SGHTA, CDR2 FQGTGA. The CDR3 is 16 amino acids. V gave up 4 bases and J gave up 4 bases; unmatched junction bases: 9. As DNA, the CDR3 is TGTGCCAGCAGCTCCCCCCGCGGGGGGGCGTCAGATACGCAGTATTTT. This sequence encodes CASSSPRGGASDTQYF.

The chain couples TRBV5-5 to TRBJ2-7, with a possible D match to TRBD1 (5 bases). The CDR3 consists of 15 residues. In germline, CDR1 is SGHKS, CDR2 YYEKEE (reference sequence). V was pared by 2 bases and J by 0 bases, with 12 bases between. In DNA, the CDR3 is TGTGCCAGCAGCTTAGACAGTTTTAGCTCCTACGAGCAGTACTTC. This encodes CASSLDSFSSYEQYF.

This sequence joins TRBV19 and TRBJ2-7; 7 nucleotides match TRBD1. J lost 1 base, V lost 10 bases, and 16 bases had no gene match. CDR1 and CDR2 from the germline V gene are LNHDA and SQIVND (reference sequence). The CDR3 runs to 16 residues. CDR3 protein: CATSPGAATGSYEQYF. In DNA, the CDR3 is TGTGCCACCTCTCCCGGCGCAGCGACAGGGTCCTACGAGCAGTACTTC.

CDR3 nucleotide sequence: TGCGCCAGCAGCGGGACCCAGGGACCTTTAATCGAGCAGTACTTC. Its protein is CASSGTQGPLIEQYF. This rearrangement joins TRBV5-1 to TRBJ2-7; D could derive from TRBD1 or TRBD2 (5 bases each). The V end lost 4 bases, the J end lost 6 bases, and 20 bases lay between the germline ends. Germline CDR1 and CDR2: SGHRS and YFSETQ. The length of the CDR3 is 15 residues.

The genes are TRBV18 and TRBJ1-5; possible D gene TRBD1, 5 bases. The germline V and J ends were trimmed by 2 bases and 4 bases, with 12 bases remaining between them. Germline CDR1 reads KGHSH; CDR2 reads LQKENI. The length of the CDR3 is 15 residues. CDR3 residues: CASSPGGNGNQPQHF. CDR3 nucleotide sequence: TGTGCCAGCTCACCAGGGGGAAACGGGAATCAGCCCCAGCATTTT.

V usage is TRBV15 and J usage is TRBJ1-1, with 8 positions matching TRBD1. The J segment lost 5 bases and the V segment lost 6 bases, leaving 8 bases of the junction unmatched. The CDR3 has 14 residues. Germline V gene sequence: CDR1 LNHNV, CDR2 YYDKDF (reference sequence). Here the CDR3 reads CATRLQGEETEAFF. DNA of the CDR3: TGTGCCACCAGACTACAGGGGGAGGAAACTGAAGCTTTCTTT.

This rearrangement joins TRBV19 to TRBJ2-3; 12 bases map to TRBD2. This CDR3 is built from 19 residues. The germline gives CDR1 LNHDA, CDR2 SQIVND (reference sequence). The trim removed 4 bases at V and 4 bases at J, leaving 15 bases unmatched. CDR3 DNA: TGTGCCAGTAGTAACCAGGGGATCCGGACTAGCGGGACGCCAGATACGCAGTATTTT. Protein product: CASSNQGIRTSGTPDTQYF.

The rearrangement joins TRBV6-6 to TRBJ2-1; 8 bases map to TRBD2. V lost 5 bases, J lost 5 bases, and 8 bases stayed unmatched. The germline V gene has CDR1 MNHNY and CDR2 SVGAGI (reference sequence). The CDR3 is 15 residues long. Written as DNA, the CDR3 is TGTGCCAGCAGTCACGGGGGGGACGGAAACAATGAGCAGTTCTTC. Protein product: CASSHGGDGNNEQFF.

J is TRBJ2-3 and V is TRBV18, with 14 bases identical to TRBD2. J gave up 4 bases and V 3 bases, and 3 bases lay outside the gene matches. CDR3 size: 16 residues. CDR1 and CDR2 (germline): KGHSH, LQKENI. In DNA, the CDR3 is TGTGCCAGCTCACCTGGGACTAGCGGGAGTCCAGATACGCAGTATTTT. It is translated as CASSPGTSGSPDTQYF.

The chain uses TRBV6-5 and TRBJ2-5, with D possibly matching TRBD2 (6 bases). Germline CDR1 reads MNHEY; CDR2 reads SVGAGI. Trimming removed 2 bases at V and 5 bases at J, with 12 bases between. CDR3 size: 14 residues. The CDR3 protein is CASSYGGPGETQYF. The CDR3 coding sequence is TGTGCCAGCAGTTACGGAGGGCCAGGGGAGACCCAGTACTTC.

The chain is built from TRBV2 and TRBJ1-2; no clear D gene. The CDR3 length is 15 residues. Trimming cost V 0 bases and J 4 bases, with 12 bases left between them. Per the germline V gene, CDR1 is SNHLY and CDR2 is FYNNEI. The chain's CDR3 is CASSEALRRSYGYTF. DNA for the CDR3: TGTGCCAGCAGTGAAGCGCTTCGGAGGTCCTATGGCTACACCTTC. Based on the CDR3 plus reference TRBV2 and TRBJ1-2, the full variable domain is EPEVTQTPSHQVTQMGQEVILRCVPISNHLYFYWYRQILGQKVEFLVSFYNNEISEKSEIFDDQFSVERPDGSNFTLKIRSTKLEDSAMYFCASSEALRRSYGYTFGSGTRLTVV.

The gene calls are TRBV19 and TRBJ1-1; D uncertain. Germline loops: CDR1 LNHDA, CDR2 SQIVND (reference sequence). Trimming stripped 11 bases from V and 1 base from J, with 5 bases between. The CDR3 runs 10 residues. The CDR3 loop reads CASGNTEAFF. CDR3 nucleotide sequence: TGTGCCTCTGGGAACACTGAAGCTTTCTTT.

The gene calls are TRBV5-1 and TRBJ2-5; maybe TRBD1 (6 bases). With 3 bases removed from V and 3 bases from J, the gap between germline ends came to 12 bases. CDR1 SGHRS and CDR2 YFSETQ come from the germline V gene. This CDR3 comprises 14 residues. CDR3 DNA: TGCGCCAGCAGCTCGGCACAGGGTAAAGAGACCCAGTACTTC. Translating gives CASSSAQGKETQYF.

The CDR3: CASSFSLGEQYF. DNA of the CDR3: TGCGCCAGCAGCTTTTCCCTGGGCGAGCAGTACTTC. This chain joins TRBV5-1 and TRBJ2-7; D not resolved. This CDR3 has 12 amino acids. Looked up from germline, CDR1 is SGHRS and CDR2 is YFSETQ. V was shortened by 2 bases and J by 6 bases, with 9 bases between the two germline ends.

The sample holds a few counts of this clone. The chain carries TRBV5-1 and TRBJ2-3, with 7 bases lining up with TRBD2. This CDR3 spans 15 amino acids. The germline V gene encodes CDR1 SGHRS and CDR2 YFSETQ. The junction had 5 bases not matched to a gene; V was cut back by 1 base and J by 3 bases. CDR3 loop: CASSLFGEGTDTQYF. The CDR3 DNA is TGCGCCAGCAGCTTGTTTGGGGAGGGGACAGATACGCAGTATTTT.

V and J are TRBV5-1 and TRBJ1-1; D not certain. Trimming left V 4 bases short and J 0 bases short, with 7 bases between. This CDR3 is 13 amino acids long. The V gene's germline CDR1 is SGHRS and CDR2 YFSETQ. The CDR3 nucleotides read TGCGCCAGCAGCATGACAATGAACACTGAAGCTTTCTTT. The encoded protein is CASSMTMNTEAFF.

The rearrangement links TRBV27 to TRBJ2-1; 9 bases are shared with TRBD1. This CDR3 is built from 16 residues. Germline CDR1 is MNHEY and CDR2 is SMNVEV (reference sequence). Trimming took 5 bases from V and 3 from J; bases not matched to a gene: 8. CDR3 amino acids: CASSPRTGDFYNEQFF. In DNA, the CDR3 is TGTGCCAGCAGTCCCAGGACAGGGGATTTCTACAATGAGCAGTTCTTC.

The chain recombines TRBV2 with TRBJ1-6; D perhaps matches TRBD1 (6 bases). The germline V gene has CDR1 SNHLY and CDR2 FYNNEI. With 9 bases removed from V and 8 bases from J, the gap between germline ends came to 14 bases. CDR3 length equals 13 residues. Here the CDR3 reads CARGGQGYSPLHF. The CDR3 nucleotides are TGTGCCAGAGGGGGGCAGGGTTATTCACCCCTCCACTTT. Looking up the rest from reference TRBV2 and TRBJ1-6 gives the full variable domain: EPEVTQTPSHQVTQMGQEVILRCVPISNHLYFYWYRQILGQKVEFLVSFYNNEISEKSEIFDDQFSVERPDGSNFTLKIRSTKLEDSAMYFCARGGQGYSPLHFGNGTRLTVT.

This clone appeared a few times. The rearrangement links TRBV6-1 to TRBJ1-5, with 7 bases matching TRBD1. J was trimmed by 1 base and V by 6 bases; bases with no gene match: 6. The CDR3 spans 15 residues. Germline-derived CDR1 and CDR2 are MNHNS and SASEGT. The CDR3 bases are TGTGCCAGCAGATACGACAGGGCAAGCAATCAGCCCCAGCATTTT. It translates to CASRYDRASNQPQHF.

This sequence joins TRBV10-3 and TRBJ2-7; D might be TRBD2 (6 bases). The V gene's germline CDR1 is ENHRY and CDR2 SYGVKD. The CDR3 consists of 12 residues. Trimming pared 2 bases from V and 4 bases from J, leaving 6 bases between. The CDR3 protein is CAISEGRYEQYF. The CDR3 DNA is TGTGCCATCAGTGAGGGGAGGTACGAGCAGTACTTC.

V and J are TRBV19 and TRBJ2-2; tentatively, D is TRBD1 (5 bases). This CDR3 is 15 amino acids long. From germline, CDR1 is LNHDA and CDR2 SQIVND (reference sequence). V dropped 1 base and J dropped 5 bases, with 11 bases sitting between them. The CDR3 DNA follows: TGTGCCAGTAGTATAGGGGGCTATGTAACCGGGGAGCTGTTTTTT. Its protein product is CASSIGGYVTGELFF.

This chain connects TRBV7-8 to TRBJ2-7; D possibly corresponds to TRBD2 (6 bases). The V end lost 4 bases, the J end lost 6 bases, and 16 bases lay between the germline ends. The CDR3 extends over 14 amino acids. CDR1 and CDR2 (germline): SGHVS, FQNEAQ. CDR3 protein: CASSSGGRRSEQYF. Here the CDR3 DNA reads TGTGCCAGCAGCTCAGGAGGGAGGAGGAGCGAGCAGTACTTC.

The chain uses TRBV7-9 and TRBJ1-2; the D is unclear. The CDR3 is 14 residues long. Trimming took 3 bases from V and 3 from J, leaving 11 bases between them. From germline, CDR1 is SEHNR and CDR2 FQNEAQ (reference sequence). The chain's CDR3 is CASSLSGQDYGYTF. DNA for the CDR3: TGTGCCAGCAGCTTGTCCGGGCAGGACTATGGCTACACCTTC.

The genes are TRBV5-1 and TRBJ2-2; D is ambiguous. V was shortened by 1 base and J by 2 bases, with 0 bases between the two germline ends. CDR3 length: 12 amino acids. Germline V gene data show CDR1 as SGHRS and CDR2 as YFSETQ. Here the CDR3 reads CASSLNTGELFF. CDR3 in DNA: TGCGCCAGCAGCTTGAACACCGGGGAGCTGTTTTTT.